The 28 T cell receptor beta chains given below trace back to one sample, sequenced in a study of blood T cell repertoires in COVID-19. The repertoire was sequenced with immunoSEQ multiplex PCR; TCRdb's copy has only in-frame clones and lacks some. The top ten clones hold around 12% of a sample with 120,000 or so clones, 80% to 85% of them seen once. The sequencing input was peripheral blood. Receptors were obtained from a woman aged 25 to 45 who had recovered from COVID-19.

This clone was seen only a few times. The CDR3 here is CASSQVTGGSYEQYF. In nucleotides, the CDR3 is TGCGCCAGCAGCCAAGTTACAGGGGGCTCCTACGAGCAGTACTTC. The chain has TRBV4-1 and TRBJ2-7, with 8 bases that match TRBD1. The V and J ends lost 1 base and 0 bases, in that order; junction bases with no gene match: 2. The germline V gene has CDR1 MGHRA and CDR2 YSYEKL. This CDR3 is built from 15 residues.

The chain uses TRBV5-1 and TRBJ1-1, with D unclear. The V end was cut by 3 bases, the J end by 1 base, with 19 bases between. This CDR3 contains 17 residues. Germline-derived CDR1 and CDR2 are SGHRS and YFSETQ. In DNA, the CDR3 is TGCGCCAGCAGCTCACGGAGCGTGGTTTTAGGGAACACTGAAGCTTTCTTT. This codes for CASSSRSVVLGNTEAFF. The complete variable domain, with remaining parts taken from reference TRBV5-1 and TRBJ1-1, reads KAGVTQTPRYLIKTRGQQVTLSCSPISGHRSVSWYQQTPGQGLQFLFEYFSETQRNKGNFPGRFSGRQFSNSRSEMNVSTLELGDSALYLCASSSRSVVLGNTEAFFGQGTRLTVV.

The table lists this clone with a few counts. The CDR3 sequence: CASSLIAEISTDTQYF. DNA of the CDR3: TGCGCCAGCAGCCTAATAGCCGAGATCTCCACAGATACGCAGTATTTT. The chain joins TRBV4-1 to TRBJ2-3; unclear D gene. Germline V gene lookup returns CDR1 MGHRA and CDR2 YSYEKL. V lost 4 bases and J lost 2, with 16 bases in between. There are 16 residues in the CDR3.

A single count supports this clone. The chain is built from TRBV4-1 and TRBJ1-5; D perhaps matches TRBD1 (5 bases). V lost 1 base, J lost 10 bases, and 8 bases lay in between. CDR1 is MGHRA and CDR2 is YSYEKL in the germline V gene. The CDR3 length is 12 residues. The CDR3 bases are TGCGCCAGCAGCCAAGTGGGGCGACCCCAGCATTTT. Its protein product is CASSQVGRPQHF.

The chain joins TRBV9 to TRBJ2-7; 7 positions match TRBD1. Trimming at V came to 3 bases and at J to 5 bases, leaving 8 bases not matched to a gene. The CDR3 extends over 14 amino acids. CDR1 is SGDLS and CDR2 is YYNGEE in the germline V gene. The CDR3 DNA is TGTGCCAGCAGCGCGGGACAGTACGGCGACGAGCAGTACTTC. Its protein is CASSAGQYGDEQYF.

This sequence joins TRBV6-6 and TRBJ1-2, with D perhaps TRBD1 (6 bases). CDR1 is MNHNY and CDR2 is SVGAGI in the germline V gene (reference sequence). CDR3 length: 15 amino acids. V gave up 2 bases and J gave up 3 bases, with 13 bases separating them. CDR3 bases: TGTGCCAGCAGTTACATGGGGGCCGGGGACTATGGCTACACCTTC. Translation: CASSYMGAGDYGYTF.

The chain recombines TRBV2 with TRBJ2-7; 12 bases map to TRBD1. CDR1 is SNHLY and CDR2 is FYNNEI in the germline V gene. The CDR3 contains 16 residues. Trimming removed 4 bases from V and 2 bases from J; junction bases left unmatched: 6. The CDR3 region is CASSGRGQGATYEQYF. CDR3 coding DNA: TGTGCCAGCAGTGGAAGGGGACAGGGGGCGACCTACGAGCAGTACTTC.

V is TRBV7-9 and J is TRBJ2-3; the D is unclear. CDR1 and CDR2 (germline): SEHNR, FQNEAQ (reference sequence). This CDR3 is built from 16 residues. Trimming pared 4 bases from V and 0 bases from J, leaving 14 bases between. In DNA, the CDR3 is TGTGCCAGCAGCTCCACGTCCGAGTCTAGCACAGATACGCAGTATTTT. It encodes CASSSTSESSTDTQYF.

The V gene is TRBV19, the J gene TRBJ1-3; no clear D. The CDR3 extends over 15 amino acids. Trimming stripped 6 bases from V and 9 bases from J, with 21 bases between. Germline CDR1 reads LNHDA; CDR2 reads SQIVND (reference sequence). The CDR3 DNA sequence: TGTGCCAGTAGCCCTGACGGCCAGCGCTGGGTCACCATATATTTT. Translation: CASSPDGQRWVTIYF.

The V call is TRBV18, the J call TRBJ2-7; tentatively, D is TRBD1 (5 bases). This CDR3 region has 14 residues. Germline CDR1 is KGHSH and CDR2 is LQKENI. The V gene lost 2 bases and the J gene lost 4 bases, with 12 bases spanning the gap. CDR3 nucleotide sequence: TGTGCCAGCTCACCAGACAGTTTAATATACGAGCAGTACTTC. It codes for CASSPDSLIYEQYF.

CDR3 sequence reads: CASTDGQTNYRSYEQYF. As DNA, the CDR3 is TGTGCCAGCACTGACGGACAGACTAATTACAGATCCTACGAGCAGTACTTC. The chain is built from TRBV2 and TRBJ2-7, with D perhaps matching TRBD1 (6 bases). CDR1 and CDR2 (germline): SNHLY, FYNNEI. The V gene lost 7 bases and the J gene lost 1 base, with 23 bases spanning the gap. This CDR3 has 17 residues.

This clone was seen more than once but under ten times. In nucleotides, the CDR3 is TGTGCCAGCAGCTTGGGCCACATGATTGACAATGAGCAGTTCTTC. Translated: CASSLGHMIDNEQFF. This chain connects TRBV11-1 to TRBJ2-1; D remains ambiguous. V lost 3 bases, J lost 5 bases, and 14 bases lay in between. The germline V gene encodes CDR1 SGHAT and CDR2 FQDESV (reference sequence). The CDR3 runs 15 residues.

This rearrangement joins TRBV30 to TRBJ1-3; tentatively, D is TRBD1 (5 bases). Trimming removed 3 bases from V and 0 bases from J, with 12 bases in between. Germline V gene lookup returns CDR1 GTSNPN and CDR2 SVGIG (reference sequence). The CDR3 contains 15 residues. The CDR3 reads CAWSDHRSSGNTIYF. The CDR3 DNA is TGTGCCTGGAGCGATCACAGGAGCTCTGGAAACACCATATATTTT.

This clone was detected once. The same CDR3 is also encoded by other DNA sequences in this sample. The CDR3 nucleotides are TGTGCCAGCAGCACGACAGGGAACTATGGCTACACCTTC. It is translated as CASSTTGNYGYTF. This chain uses TRBV6-5 with TRBJ1-2; TRBD1 matches at 7 bases. Germline lookup yields CDR1 MNHEY and CDR2 SVGAGI. V shed 6 bases, J shed 2 bases, and the junction held 3 bases outside the gene matches. CDR3 length: 13 residues.

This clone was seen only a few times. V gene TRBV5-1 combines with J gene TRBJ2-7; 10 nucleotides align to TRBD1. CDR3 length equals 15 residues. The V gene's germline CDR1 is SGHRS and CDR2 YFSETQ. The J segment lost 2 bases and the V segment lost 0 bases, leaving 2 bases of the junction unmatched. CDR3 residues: CASSLGGTGAYEQYF. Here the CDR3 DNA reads TGCGCCAGCAGCTTGGGAGGGACAGGGGCCTACGAGCAGTACTTC.

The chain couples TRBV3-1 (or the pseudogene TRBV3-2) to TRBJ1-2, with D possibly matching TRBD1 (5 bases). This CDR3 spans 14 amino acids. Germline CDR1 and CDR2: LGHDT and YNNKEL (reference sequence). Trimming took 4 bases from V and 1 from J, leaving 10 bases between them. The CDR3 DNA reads TGTGCCAGCAGCCTCTCCCAGGGTAACTATGGCTACACCTTC. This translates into CASSLSQGNYGYTF.

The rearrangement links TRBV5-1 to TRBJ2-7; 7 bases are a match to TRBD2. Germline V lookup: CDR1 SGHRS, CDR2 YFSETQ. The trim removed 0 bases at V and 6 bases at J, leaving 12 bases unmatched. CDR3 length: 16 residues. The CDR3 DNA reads TGCGCCAGCAGCTTGGCGGTGGGGGGGACGAGGGGCGAGCAGTACTTC. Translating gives CASSLAVGGTRGEQYF.

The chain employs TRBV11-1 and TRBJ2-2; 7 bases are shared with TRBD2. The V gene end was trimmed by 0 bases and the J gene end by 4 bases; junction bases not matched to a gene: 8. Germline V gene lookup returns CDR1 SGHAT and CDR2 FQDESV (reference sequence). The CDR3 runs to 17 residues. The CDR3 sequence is CASSLAPSGEVTGELFF. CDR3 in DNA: TGTGCCAGCAGCTTAGCGCCTAGCGGAGAGGTCACCGGGGAGCTGTTTTTT.

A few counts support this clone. This chain's CDR3 is CASSYSTVGGTDTQYF. Here the CDR3 DNA reads TGTGCCAGCAGTTACTCGACCGTGGGAGGCACAGATACGCAGTATTTT. This chain joins TRBV6-6 and TRBJ2-3, with D perhaps TRBD2 (5 bases). Germline loops: CDR1 MNHNY, CDR2 SVGAGI (reference sequence). This CDR3 spans 16 amino acids. Trimming stripped 0 bases from V and 1 base from J, with 11 bases between.

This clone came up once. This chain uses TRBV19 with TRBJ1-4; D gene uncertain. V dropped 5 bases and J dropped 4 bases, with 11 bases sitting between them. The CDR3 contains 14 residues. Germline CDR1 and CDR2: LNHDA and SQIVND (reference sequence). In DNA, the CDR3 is TGTGCCAGTAGTCCCCCTGGGCGTAATGAAAAACTGTTTTTT. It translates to CASSPPGRNEKLFF.

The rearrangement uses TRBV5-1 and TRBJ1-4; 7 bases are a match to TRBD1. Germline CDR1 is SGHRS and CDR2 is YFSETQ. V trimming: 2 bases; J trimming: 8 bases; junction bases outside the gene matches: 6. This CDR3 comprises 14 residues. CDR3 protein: CASSFLTGREKLFF. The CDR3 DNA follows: TGCGCCAGCAGCTTCTTGACAGGGAGGGAAAAACTGTTTTTT.

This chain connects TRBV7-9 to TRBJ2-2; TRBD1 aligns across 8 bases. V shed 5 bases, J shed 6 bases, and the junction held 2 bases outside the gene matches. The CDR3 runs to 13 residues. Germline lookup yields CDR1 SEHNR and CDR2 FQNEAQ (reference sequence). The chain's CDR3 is CASSRQGSGELFF. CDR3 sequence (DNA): TGTGCCAGCAGCCGACAGGGGTCCGGGGAGCTGTTTTTT.

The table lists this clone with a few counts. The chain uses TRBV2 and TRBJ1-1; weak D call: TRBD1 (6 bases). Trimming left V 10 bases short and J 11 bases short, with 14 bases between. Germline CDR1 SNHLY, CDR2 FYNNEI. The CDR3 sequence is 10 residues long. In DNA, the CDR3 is TGTGCCACCATCCGGGACATCGCTTTCTTT. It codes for CATIRDIAFF.

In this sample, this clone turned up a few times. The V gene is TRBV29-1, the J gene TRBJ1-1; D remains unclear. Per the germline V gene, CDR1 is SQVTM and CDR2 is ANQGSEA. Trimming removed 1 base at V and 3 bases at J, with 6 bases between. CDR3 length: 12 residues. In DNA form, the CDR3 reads TGCAGCGTTGAAGGAACAGACACTGAAGCTTTCTTT. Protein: CSVEGTDTEAFF.

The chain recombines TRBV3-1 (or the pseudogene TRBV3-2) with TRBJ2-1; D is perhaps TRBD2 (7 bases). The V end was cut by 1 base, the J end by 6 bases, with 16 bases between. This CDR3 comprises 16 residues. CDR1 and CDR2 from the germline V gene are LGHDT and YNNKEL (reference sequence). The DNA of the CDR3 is TGTGCCAGCAGCCAAGGGGGGGGCAGTTCCCCCAATGAGCAGTTCTTC. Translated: CASSQGGGSSPNEQFF.

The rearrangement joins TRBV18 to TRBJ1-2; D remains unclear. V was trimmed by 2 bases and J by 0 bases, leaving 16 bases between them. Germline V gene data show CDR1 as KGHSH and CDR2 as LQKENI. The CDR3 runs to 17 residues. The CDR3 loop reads CASSPGQSAQANYGYTF. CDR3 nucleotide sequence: TGTGCCAGCTCACCAGGGCAGTCCGCCCAAGCTAACTATGGCTACACCTTC.

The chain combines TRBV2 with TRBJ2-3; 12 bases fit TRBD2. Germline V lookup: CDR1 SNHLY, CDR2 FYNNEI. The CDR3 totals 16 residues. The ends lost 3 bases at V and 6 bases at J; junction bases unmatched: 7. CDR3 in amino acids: CASSDLVLAGGDTQYF. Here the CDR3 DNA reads TGTGCCAGCAGTGATCTAGTACTAGCGGGGGGCGATACGCAGTATTTT. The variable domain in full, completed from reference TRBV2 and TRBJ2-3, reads EPEVTQTPSHQVTQMGQEVILRCVPISNHLYFYWYRQILGQKVEFLVSFYNNEISEKSEIFDDQFSVERPDGSNFTLKIRSTKLEDSAMYFCASSDLVLAGGDTQYFGPGTRLTVL.

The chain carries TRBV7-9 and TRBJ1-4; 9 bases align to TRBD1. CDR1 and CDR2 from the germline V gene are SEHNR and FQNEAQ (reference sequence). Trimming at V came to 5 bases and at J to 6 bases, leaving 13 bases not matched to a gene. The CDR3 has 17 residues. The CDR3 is CASSLLTPGQGYEKLFF. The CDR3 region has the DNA TGTGCCAGCAGCCTCCTAACGCCGGGACAGGGCTATGAAAAACTGTTTTTT. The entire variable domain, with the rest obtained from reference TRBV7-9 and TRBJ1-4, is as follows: DTGVSQNPRHKITKRGQNVTFRCDPISEHNRLYWYRQTLGQGPEFLTYFQNEAQLEKSRLLSDRFSAERPKGSFSTLEIQRTEQGDSAMYLCASSLLTPGQGYEKLFFGSGTQLSVL.